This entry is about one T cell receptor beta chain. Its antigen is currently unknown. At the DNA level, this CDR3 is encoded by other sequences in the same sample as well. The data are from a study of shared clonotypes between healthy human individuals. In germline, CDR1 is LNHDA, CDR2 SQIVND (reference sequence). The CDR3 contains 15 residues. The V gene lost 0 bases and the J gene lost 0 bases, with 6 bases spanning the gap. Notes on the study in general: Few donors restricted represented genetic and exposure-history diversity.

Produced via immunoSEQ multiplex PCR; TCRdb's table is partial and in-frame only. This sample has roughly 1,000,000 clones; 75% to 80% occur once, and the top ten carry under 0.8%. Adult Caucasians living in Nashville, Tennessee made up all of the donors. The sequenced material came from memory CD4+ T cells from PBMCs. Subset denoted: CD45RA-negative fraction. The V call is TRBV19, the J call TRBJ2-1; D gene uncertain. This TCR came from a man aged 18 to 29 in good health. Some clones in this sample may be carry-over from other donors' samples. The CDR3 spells CASSIDRSSYNEQFF. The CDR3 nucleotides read TGTGCCAGTAGTATAGACCGGAGCTCCTACAATGAGCAGTTCTTC.